These 17 T cell receptor beta chains came from one sample sequenced in a study of blood T cell repertoires in COVID-19. Libraries were prepared by immunoSEQ multiplex PCR; TCRdb keeps only in-frame clonotypes and omits some of them. The sample carries roughly 100,000 clones, over 75% recorded once. The sequenced material came from peripheral blood. Source of these receptors: a man aged 45-65 years with acute or convalescent COVID-19.

This clone was seen a single time. The CDR3 DNA reads as TGTGCCAGCAGCTCCTTCCCGGGACAGTTCTCCTACGAGCAGTACTTC. This gives the protein CASSSFPGQFSYEQYF. V and J are TRBV7-9 and TRBJ2-7; TRBD1 aligns across 7 bases. Germline values: CDR1 SEHNR, CDR2 FQNEAQ (reference sequence). With V trimmed by 4 bases and J by 0 bases, 9 bases remained unmatched. There are 16 residues in the CDR3.

The chain couples TRBV27 to TRBJ2-1; tentatively, D is TRBD2 (6 bases). V was cut by 6 bases and J by 4 bases, with 13 bases left in between. The CDR3 length is 14 residues. Germline CDR1 reads MNHEY; CDR2 reads SMNVEV (reference sequence). CDR3 sequence (DNA): TGTGCCAGCAGGGACTATGACAGATACAATGAGCAGTTCTTC. Amino acids: CASRDYDRYNEQFF.

This clone appeared once. The chain uses TRBV4-2 and TRBJ2-7; 8 positions agree with TRBD2. Per the germline V gene, CDR1 is LGHNA and CDR2 is YNFKEQ. The CDR3 is 15 residues long. V lost 0 bases, J lost 6 bases, and 7 bases stayed unmatched. CDR3 sequence (DNA): TGTGCCAGCAGCCAAGATCGGGAGGGCCCCCGCGAGCAGTACTTC. Its translation: CASSQDREGPREQYF.

In its sample, this clone was seen a few times. J is TRBJ1-2 and V is TRBV6-1, with unresolved D. This CDR3 region has 13 residues. Germline-derived CDR1 and CDR2 are MNHNS and SASEGT. V lost 2 bases and J 5 bases, leaving 9 bases between the germline ends. This CDR3 reads CASSETTLYGYTF. The CDR3 DNA reads TGTGCCAGCAGTGAAACCACATTATATGGCTACACCTTC.

The chain couples TRBV30 to TRBJ1-1, with 10 positions matching TRBD1. Germline V lookup: CDR1 GTSNPN, CDR2 SVGIG (reference sequence). The V segment lost 0 bases and the J segment 11 bases; nucleotides outside the gene matches: 6. The length of the CDR3 is 13 residues. The CDR3 DNA follows: TGTGCCTGGAGTGTTCGAGGGACAGGGGCGGCTTTCTTT. The encoded protein is CAWSVRGTGAAFF.

This chain joins TRBV21-1 and TRBJ2-1; no DNA check was done on the table's D call, TRBD2. TRBV21-1 is a listed pseudogene. The CDR3 has 17 amino acids. CDR3 residues: CASSPPPPSGRANEQFF. In nucleotides, the CDR3 is TGTGCCAGCAGCCCCCCTCCCCCGAGCGGGAGGGCCAATGAGCAGTTCTTC.

This chain uses TRBV10-2 with TRBJ2-1; 14 bases are shared with TRBD2. Trimming took 2 bases from V and 13 from J; bases not matched to a gene: 7. This CDR3 contains 15 residues. Germline V gene sequence: CDR1 WSHSY, CDR2 SAAADI. Here the CDR3 reads CASSERGLAGESQFF. CDR3 bases: TGCGCCAGCAGTGAGAGGGGACTAGCGGGAGAGAGTCAGTTCTTC.

V is TRBV10-2 and J is TRBJ2-3; TRBD2 is a possible D gene (7 bases). The CDR3 consists of 15 residues. Looked up from germline, CDR1 is WSHSY and CDR2 is SAAADI. Trimming removed 8 bases from V and 2 bases from J, with 17 bases in between. The CDR3, as DNA: TGCGCCAGCGGGAGGGGGAGGGCGGACACAGATACGCAGTATTTT. Encoded protein: CASGRGRADTDTQYF.

The chain links TRBV5-1 to TRBJ2-2, with 7 positions matching TRBD2. This CDR3 comprises 16 residues. CDR1 is SGHRS and CDR2 is YFSETQ in the germline V gene. Trimming at V came to 0 bases and at J to 6 bases, leaving 8 bases not matched to a gene. The DNA for the CDR3 is TGCGCCAGCAGCTTGGGACAGCGGGACTTCCCCGGGGAGCTGTTTTTT. Translation gives CASSLGQRDFPGELFF.

This rearrangement joins TRBV5-1 to TRBJ2-5; the D is unclear. The CDR3 runs to 16 residues. Deletions cut 4 bases from V and 0 bases from J, with 16 bases between. Germline-derived CDR1 and CDR2 are SGHRS and YFSETQ. The DNA for the CDR3 is TGCGCCAGCAGCGACACTCTCGGCCCTAACCAAGAGACCCAGTACTTC. The encoded protein is CASSDTLGPNQETQYF.

The gene calls are TRBV12-5 and TRBJ2-5; 8 nucleotides align to TRBD1. The ends lost 6 bases at V and 5 bases at J; junction bases unmatched: 8. Per germline, CDR1 LGHNT and CDR2 FRNRAP. The CDR3 is 14 amino acids. CDR3 residues: CASGIGQGSETQYF. The CDR3 DNA reads as TGTGCTAGTGGCATCGGACAGGGATCGGAGACCCAGTACTTC.

Written as DNA, the CDR3 is TGTGCCAGCAGCTTGAGCGGGGGGCAGAACTATGGCTACACCTTC. This gives the protein CASSLSGGQNYGYTF. This rearrangement joins TRBV7-9 to TRBJ1-2; TRBD1 is a possible D gene (6 bases). CDR3 length equals 15 residues. V was trimmed by 3 bases and J by 2 bases, leaving 13 bases between them. In germline, CDR1 is SEHNR, CDR2 FQNEAQ (reference sequence).

CDR3 loop: CASSLGYREKFTDTQYF. In nucleotides, the CDR3 is TGTGCCAGCAGCTTAGGGTACAGGGAGAAGTTTACAGATACGCAGTATTTT. The chain recombines TRBV7-8 with TRBJ2-3, with D perhaps TRBD1 (6 bases). Germline CDR1 SGHVS, CDR2 FQNEAQ. The V end lost 1 base, the J end lost 3 bases, and 17 bases lay between the germline ends. The CDR3 totals 17 residues.

CDR3 sequence reads: CASNHIPGQGLDEAFF. CDR3 nucleotide sequence: TGCGCCAGCAATCACATCCCGGGACAGGGGTTGGATGAAGCTTTCTTT. The chain has TRBV5-1 and TRBJ1-1; 10 bases fit TRBD1. The germline gives CDR1 SGHRS, CDR2 YFSETQ. Trimming cost V 6 bases and J 7 bases; bases outside gene matches: 15. The length of the CDR3 is 16 residues.

Remarks on this clone: Different DNA sequences within this sample yield the same CDR3. V gene TRBV9 combines with J gene TRBJ2-4; TRBD2 is a possible D gene (7 bases). The CDR3 is 14 amino acids. Germline V gene lookup returns CDR1 SGDLS and CDR2 YYNGEE. Trimming took off 0 bases at V and 9 bases at J, with 13 bases between the two ends. CDR3 DNA: TGTGCCAGCAGCGTAGGCGGGGGAGGGGGCATTCAGTACTTC. Translated: CASSVGGGGGIQYF.

This rearrangement joins TRBV7-6 to TRBJ2-2; 11 bases are a match to TRBD2. V was pared by 3 bases and J by 3 bases, with 3 bases of the junction left unmatched. Per germline, CDR1 SGHVS and CDR2 FNYEAQ. This CDR3 is 16 amino acids long. This CDR3 reads CASSFPGLADTGELFF. The DNA of the CDR3 is TGTGCCAGCAGCTTCCCGGGACTAGCGGACACCGGGGAGCTGTTTTTT.

V and J are TRBV4-3 and TRBJ2-7, with TRBD2 matching over 9 bases. With 1 base clipped from V and 0 bases from J, the junction kept 1 base outside the gene matches. CDR1 is LGHNA, CDR2 YSLEER, per germline. CDR3 size: 15 residues. The CDR3: CASSQGLADSYEQYF. The DNA for the CDR3 is TGCGCCAGCAGCCAAGGACTAGCGGACTCCTACGAGCAGTACTTC.